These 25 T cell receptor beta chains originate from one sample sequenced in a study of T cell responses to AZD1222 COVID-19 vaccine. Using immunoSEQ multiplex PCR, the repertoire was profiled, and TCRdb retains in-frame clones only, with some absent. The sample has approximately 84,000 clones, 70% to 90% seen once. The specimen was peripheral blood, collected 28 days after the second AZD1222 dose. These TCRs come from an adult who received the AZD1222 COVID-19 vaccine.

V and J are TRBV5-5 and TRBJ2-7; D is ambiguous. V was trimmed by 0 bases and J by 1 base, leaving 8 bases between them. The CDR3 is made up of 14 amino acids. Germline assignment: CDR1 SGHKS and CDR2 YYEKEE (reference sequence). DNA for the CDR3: TGTGCCAGCAGCTTGGTACCAGAATCCTACGAGCAGTACTTC. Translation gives CASSLVPESYEQYF.

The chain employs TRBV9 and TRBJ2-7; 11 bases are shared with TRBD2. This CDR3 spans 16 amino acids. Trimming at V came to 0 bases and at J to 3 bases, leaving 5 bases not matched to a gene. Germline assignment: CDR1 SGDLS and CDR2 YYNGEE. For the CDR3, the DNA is TGTGCCAGCAGCGTAGGGGGACTAGCGGAAATCTACGAGCAGTACTTC. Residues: CASSVGGLAEIYEQYF.

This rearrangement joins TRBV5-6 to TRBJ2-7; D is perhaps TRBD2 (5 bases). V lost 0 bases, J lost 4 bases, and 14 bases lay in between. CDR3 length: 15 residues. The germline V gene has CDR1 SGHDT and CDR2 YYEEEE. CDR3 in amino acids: CASSLVATPEYEQYF. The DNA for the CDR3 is TGTGCCAGCAGCTTGGTAGCGACACCAGAGTACGAGCAGTACTTC. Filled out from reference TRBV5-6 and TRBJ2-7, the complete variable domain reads DAGVTQSPTHLIKTRGQQVTLRCSPKSGHDTVSWYQQALGQGPQFIFQYYEEEERQRGNFPDRFSGHQFPNYSSELNVNALLLGDSALYLCASSLVATPEYEQYFGPGTRLTVT.

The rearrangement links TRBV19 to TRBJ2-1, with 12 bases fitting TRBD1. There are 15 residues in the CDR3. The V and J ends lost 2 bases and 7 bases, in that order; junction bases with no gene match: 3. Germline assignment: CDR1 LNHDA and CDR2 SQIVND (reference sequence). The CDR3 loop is CASSIRDRGLNEQFF. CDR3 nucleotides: TGTGCCAGTAGTATACGGGACAGGGGGCTAAATGAGCAGTTCTTC.

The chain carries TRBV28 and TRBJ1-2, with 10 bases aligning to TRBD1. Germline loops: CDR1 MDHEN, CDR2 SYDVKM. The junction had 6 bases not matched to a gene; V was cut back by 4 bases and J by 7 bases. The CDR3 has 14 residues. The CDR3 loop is CASSSTGQGFGYTF. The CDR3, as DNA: TGTGCCAGCAGTTCGACGGGACAGGGGTTTGGCTACACCTTC.

CDR3 sequence: CASKGGSSYEQYF. The DNA for the CDR3 is TGTGCCAGCAAGGGAGGGAGCTCCTACGAGCAGTACTTC. V usage is TRBV6-5 and J usage is TRBJ2-7; 7 positions agree with TRBD2. The CDR3 runs to 13 residues. V shed 7 bases and J 0 bases; nucleotides not matched to a gene: 3. Germline-derived CDR1 and CDR2 are MNHEY and SVGAGI.

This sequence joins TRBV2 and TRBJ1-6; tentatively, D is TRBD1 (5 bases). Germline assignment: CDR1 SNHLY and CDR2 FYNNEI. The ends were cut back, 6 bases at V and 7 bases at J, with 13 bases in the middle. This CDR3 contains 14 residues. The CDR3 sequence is CASRRGSQNSPLHF. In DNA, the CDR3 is TGTGCCAGCAGAAGGGGTTCTCAGAATTCACCCCTCCACTTT.

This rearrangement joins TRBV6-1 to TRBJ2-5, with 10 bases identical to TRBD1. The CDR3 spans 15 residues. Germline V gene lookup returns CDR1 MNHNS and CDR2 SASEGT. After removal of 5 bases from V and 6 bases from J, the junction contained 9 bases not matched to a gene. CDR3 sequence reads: CASSPGQGGAKTQYF. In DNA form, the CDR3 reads TGTGCCAGCAGTCCCGGACAGGGGGGGGCGAAGACCCAGTACTTC.

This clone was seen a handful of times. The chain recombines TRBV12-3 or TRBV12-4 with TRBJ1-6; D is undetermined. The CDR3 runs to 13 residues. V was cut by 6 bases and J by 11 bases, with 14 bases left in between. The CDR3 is CASRETGVTPLHF. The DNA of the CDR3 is TGTGCCAGCAGGGAAACTGGGGTTACACCCCTCCACTTT.

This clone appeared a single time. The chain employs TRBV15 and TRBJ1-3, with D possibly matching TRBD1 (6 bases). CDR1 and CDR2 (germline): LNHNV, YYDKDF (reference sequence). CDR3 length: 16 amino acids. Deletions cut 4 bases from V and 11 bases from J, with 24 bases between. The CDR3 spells CATSMDPVTGPVPIYF. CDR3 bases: TGTGCCACCAGCATGGACCCGGTGACAGGCCCCGTCCCCATATATTTT.

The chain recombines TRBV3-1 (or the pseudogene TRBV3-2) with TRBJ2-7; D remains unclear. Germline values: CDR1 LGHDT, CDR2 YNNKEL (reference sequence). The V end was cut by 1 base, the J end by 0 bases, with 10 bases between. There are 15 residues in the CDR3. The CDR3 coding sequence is TGTGCCAGCAGCCAAGGGCAGACCAACTCCTACGAGCAGTACTTC. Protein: CASSQGQTNSYEQYF.

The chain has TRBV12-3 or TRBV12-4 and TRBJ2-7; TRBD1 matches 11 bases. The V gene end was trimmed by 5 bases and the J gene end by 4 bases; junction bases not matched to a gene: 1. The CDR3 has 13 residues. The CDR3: CASSGQGAYEQYF. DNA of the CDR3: TGTGCCAGCAGTGGACAGGGGGCGTACGAGCAGTACTTC.

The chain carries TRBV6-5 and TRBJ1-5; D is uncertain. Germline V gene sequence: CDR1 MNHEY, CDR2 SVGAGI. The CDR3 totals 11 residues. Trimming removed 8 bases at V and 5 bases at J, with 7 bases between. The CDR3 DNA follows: TGTGCCAGCGGAACAGATCAGCCCCAGCATTTT. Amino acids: CASGTDQPQHF.

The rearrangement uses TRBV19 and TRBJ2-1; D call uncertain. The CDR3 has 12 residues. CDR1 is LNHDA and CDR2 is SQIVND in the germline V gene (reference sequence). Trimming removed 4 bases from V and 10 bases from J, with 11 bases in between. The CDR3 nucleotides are TGTGCCAGTAGTAATATCGGGTTGGAGCAGTTCTTC. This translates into CASSNIGLEQFF. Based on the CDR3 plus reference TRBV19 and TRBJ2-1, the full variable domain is DGGITQSPKYLFRKEGQNVTLSCEQNLNHDAMYWYRQDPGQGLRLIYYSQIVNDFQKGDIAEGYSVSREKKESFPLTVTSAQKNPTAFYLCASSNIGLEQFFGPGTRLTVL.

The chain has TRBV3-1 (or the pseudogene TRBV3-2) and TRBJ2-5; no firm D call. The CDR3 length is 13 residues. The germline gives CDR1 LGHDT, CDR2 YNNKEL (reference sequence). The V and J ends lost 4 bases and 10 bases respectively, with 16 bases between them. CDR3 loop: CASSRQQPQDQYF. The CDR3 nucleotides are TGTGCCAGCAGCCGCCAACAGCCTCAGGACCAGTACTTC.

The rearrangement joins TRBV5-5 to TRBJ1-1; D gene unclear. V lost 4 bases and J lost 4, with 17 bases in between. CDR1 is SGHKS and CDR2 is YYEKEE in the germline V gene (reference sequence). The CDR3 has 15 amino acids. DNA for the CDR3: TGTGCCAGCAGCATCCAACTCGGACCCGTCACTGAAGCTTTCTTT. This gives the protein CASSIQLGPVTEAFF.

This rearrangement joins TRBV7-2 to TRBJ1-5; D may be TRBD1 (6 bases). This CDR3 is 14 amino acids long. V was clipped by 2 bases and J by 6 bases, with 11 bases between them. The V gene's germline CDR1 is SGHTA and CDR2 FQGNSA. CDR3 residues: CASSLRQGIQPQHF. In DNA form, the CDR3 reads TGTGCCAGCAGCTTAAGGCAGGGGATTCAGCCCCAGCATTTT.

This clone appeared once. The DNA of the CDR3 is TGTGCCAGCAGCTGGAGGGACAGCTCCTACGAGCAGTACTTC. Translating gives CASSWRDSSYEQYF. The chain couples TRBV5-6 to TRBJ2-7, with D possibly matching TRBD1 (7 bases). The ends were cut back, 3 bases at V and 0 bases at J, with 10 bases in the middle. Germline CDR1 reads SGHDT; CDR2 reads YYEEEE. The CDR3 is 14 residues long.

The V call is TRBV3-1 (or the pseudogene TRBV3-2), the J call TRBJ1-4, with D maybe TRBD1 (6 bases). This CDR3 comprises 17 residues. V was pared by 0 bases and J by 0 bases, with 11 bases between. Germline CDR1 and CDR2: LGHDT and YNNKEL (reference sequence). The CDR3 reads CASSQDGGGTTNEKLFF. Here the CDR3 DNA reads TGTGCCAGCAGCCAAGATGGGGGCGGGACAACTAATGAAAAACTGTTTTTT.

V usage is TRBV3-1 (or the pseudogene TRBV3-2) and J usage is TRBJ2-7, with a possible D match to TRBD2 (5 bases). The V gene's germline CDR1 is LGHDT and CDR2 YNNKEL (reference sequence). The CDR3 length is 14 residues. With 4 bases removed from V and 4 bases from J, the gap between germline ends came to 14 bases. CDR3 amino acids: CASSRTGLIYEQYF. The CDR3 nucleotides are TGTGCCAGCAGCCGGACGGGATTAATTTACGAGCAGTACTTC.

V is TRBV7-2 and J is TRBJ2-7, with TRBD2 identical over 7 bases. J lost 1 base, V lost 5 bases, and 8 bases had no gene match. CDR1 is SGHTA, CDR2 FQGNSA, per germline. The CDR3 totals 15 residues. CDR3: CASSRGLGGSYEQYF. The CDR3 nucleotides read TGTGCCAGCAGCCGGGGCCTCGGGGGGTCCTACGAGCAGTACTTC.

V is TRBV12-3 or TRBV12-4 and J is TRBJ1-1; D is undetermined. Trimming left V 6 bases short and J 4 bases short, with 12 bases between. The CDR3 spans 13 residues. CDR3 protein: CASSLGLGTEAFF. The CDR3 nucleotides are TGTGCCAGCAGCCTAGGGCTGGGCACTGAAGCTTTCTTT.

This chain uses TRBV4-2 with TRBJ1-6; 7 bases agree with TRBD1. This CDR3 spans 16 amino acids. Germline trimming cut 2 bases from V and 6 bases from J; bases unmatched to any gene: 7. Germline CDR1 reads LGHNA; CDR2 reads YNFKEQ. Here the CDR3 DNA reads TGTGCCAGCAGCCAACATAACAGGGGCCTTAATTCACCCCTCCACTTT. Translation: CASSQHNRGLNSPLHF.

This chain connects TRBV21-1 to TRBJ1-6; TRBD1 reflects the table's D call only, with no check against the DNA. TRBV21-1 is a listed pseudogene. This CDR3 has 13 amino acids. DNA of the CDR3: TGTGCCAGCAGCATCCACTATAATTCACCCCTCCACTTT. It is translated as CASSIHYNSPLHF.

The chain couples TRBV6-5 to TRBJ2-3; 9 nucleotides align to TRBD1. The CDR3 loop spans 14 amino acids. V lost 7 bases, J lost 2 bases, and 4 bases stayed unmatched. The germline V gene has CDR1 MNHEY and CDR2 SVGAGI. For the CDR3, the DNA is TGTGCCAGCAACAGGGACAGGGTCACAGATACGCAGTATTTT. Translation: CASNRDRVTDTQYF.